This TCR beta chain emerged from a study of blood T cell repertoires in COVID-19. Study-wide background: T cells, B-cell-depleted T cells, or PBMCs supplied cDNA or gDNA.

The table lists this clone with a few counts. Per the original data handling: Estimation of nucleated cell counts was performed using reference gene primer amplification. The protocol was immunoSEQ multiplex PCR, while the TCRdb copy is restricted to in-frame clones and leaves out a portion. V and J calls and clone size come straight from that table; D and trimming were deduced from the DNA. The sample lists some 300,000 clones, roughly 90% occurring once. The cohort comprised adults aged about 18 to 90 years residing in about two dozen US areas. A PCR-confirmed or clinician-diagnosed COVID-19 case had contacted exposed participants within 2 weeks of entry. The origin of this receptor is a woman in her twenties or thirties who had been exposed to COVID-19. The sequencing input was PBMCs or T cells enriched from blood (not recorded which).

CDR3 in amino acids: CSVEDQGQGYEQYF. In DNA form, the CDR3 reads TGCAGCGTTGAAGATCAAGGGCAGGGGTACGAGCAGTACTTC. The chain couples TRBV29-1 to TRBJ2-7, with D possibly TRBD1 on 6 matching bases. The CDR3 is 14 amino acids. The ends were cut back, 0 bases at V and 4 bases at J, with 13 bases in the middle. Looked up from germline, CDR1 is SQVTM and CDR2 is ANQGSEA.